The T cell receptor beta chain described here comes from a study of T cells in Graves' hyperthyroidism and ophthalmopathy. TCR beta CDR3 regions were amplified from RNA. First-round RT-PCR of the TCR CDR3 relied on the HTBI primer set. TCRdb redid the calling of the multiplex PCR reads with MiXCR, one entry per CDR3 protein. The table has approximately 530,000 distinct CDR3 sequences, 20% seen once. The CDR3 length is 15 residues. Per germline, CDR1 SGHRS and CDR2 YFSETQ. V trimming: 3 bases; J trimming: 10 bases; junction bases outside the gene matches: 10. What was sequenced was blood. The TCR comes from a man aged 40-55 years with Graves' ophthalmopathy. The chain couples TRBV5-1 to TRBJ1-6, with TRBD1 matching over 7 bases. CDR3: CASSSAQGVGSPLHF. CDR3 sequence (DNA): TGCGCCAGCAGCTCCGCTCAGGGGGTAGGATCACCCCTCCACTTT.